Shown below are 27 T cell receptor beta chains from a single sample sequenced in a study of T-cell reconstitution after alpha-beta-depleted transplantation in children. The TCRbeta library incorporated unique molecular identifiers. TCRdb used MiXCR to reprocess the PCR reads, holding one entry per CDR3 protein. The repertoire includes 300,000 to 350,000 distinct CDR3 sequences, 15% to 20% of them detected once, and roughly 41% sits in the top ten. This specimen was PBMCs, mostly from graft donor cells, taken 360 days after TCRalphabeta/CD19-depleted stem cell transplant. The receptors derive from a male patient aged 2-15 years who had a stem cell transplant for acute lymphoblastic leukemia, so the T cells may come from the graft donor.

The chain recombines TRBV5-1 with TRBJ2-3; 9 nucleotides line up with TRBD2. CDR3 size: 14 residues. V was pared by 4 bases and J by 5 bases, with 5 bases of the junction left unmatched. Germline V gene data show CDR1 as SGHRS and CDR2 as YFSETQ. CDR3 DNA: TGCGCCAGCAGCAGGCTAGCGGGACGAGATACGCAGTATTTT. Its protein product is CASSRLAGRDTQYF.

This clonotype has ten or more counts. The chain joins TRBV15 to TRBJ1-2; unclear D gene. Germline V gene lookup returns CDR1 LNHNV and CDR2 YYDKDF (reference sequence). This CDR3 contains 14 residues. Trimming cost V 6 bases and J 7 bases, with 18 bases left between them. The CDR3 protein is CATSPDLGPGGYTF. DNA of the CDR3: TGTGCCACCAGTCCGGACCTCGGCCCGGGTGGCTACACCTTC.

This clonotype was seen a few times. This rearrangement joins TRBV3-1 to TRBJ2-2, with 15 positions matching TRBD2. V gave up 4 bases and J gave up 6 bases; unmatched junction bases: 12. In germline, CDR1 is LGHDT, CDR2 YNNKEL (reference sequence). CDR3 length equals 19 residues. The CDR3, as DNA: TGTGCCAGCAGCCTATCTCCGGGACTAGCGGGAGGAAAGGCCGGGGAGCTGTTTTTT. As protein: CASSLSPGLAGGKAGELFF. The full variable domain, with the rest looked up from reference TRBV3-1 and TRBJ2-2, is DTAVSQTPKYLVTQMGNDKSIKCEQNLGHDTMYWYKQDSKKFLKIMFSYNNKELIINETVPNRFSPKSPDKAHLNLHINSLELGDSAVYFCASSLSPGLAGGKAGELFFGEGSRLTVL.

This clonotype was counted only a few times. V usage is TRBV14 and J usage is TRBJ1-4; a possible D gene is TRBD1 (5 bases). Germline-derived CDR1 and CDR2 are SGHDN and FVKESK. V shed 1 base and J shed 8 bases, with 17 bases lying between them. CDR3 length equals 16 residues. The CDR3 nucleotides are TGTGCCAGCAGCCAAGGAGGTCTAGGGGTGGGCGAAAAACTGTTTTTT. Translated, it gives CASSQGGLGVGEKLFF.

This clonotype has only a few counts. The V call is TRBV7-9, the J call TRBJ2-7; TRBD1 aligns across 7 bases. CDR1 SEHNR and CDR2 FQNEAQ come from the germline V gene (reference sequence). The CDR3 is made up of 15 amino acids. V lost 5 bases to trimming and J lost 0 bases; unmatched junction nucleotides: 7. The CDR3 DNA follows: TGTGCCAGCAGCCCTTGGGACAGCTTCTCCTACGAGCAGTACTTC. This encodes CASSPWDSFSYEQYF.

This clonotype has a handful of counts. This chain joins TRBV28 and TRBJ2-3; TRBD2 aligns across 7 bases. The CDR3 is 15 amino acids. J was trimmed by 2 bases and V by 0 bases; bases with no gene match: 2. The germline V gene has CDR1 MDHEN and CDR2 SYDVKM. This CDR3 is CASSLWGLTTDTQYF. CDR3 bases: TGTGCCAGCAGTTTATGGGGACTAACCACAGATACGCAGTATTTT.

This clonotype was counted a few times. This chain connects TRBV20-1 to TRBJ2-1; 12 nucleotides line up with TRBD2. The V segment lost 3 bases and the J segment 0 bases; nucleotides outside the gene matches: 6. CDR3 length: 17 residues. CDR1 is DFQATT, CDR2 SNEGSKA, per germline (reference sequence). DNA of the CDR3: TGCAGTGCTAGGACTAGCGGGAGCCACAGCTCCTACAATGAGCAGTTCTTC. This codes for CSARTSGSHSSYNEQFF.

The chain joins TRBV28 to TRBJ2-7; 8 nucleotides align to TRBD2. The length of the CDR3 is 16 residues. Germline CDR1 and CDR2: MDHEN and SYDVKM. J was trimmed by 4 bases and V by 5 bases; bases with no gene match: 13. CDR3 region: CASSAPRSGSMYEQYF. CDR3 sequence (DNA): TGTGCCAGCAGTGCCCCTCGGAGCGGGAGTATGTACGAGCAGTACTTC. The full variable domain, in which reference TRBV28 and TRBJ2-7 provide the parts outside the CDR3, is DVKVTQSSRYLVKRTGEKVFLECVQDMDHENMFWYRQDPGLGLRLIYFSYDVKMKEKGDIPEGYSVSREKKERFSLILESASTNQTSMYLCASSAPRSGSMYEQYFGPGTRLTVT.

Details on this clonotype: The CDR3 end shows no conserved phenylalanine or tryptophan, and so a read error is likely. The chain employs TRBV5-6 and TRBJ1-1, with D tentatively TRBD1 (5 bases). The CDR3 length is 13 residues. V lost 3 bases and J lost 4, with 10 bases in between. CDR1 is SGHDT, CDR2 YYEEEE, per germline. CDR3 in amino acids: CASSSGRPTEAFC. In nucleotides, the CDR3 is TGTGCCAGCAGCTCGGGACGCCCCACTGAAGCTTTCTGT.

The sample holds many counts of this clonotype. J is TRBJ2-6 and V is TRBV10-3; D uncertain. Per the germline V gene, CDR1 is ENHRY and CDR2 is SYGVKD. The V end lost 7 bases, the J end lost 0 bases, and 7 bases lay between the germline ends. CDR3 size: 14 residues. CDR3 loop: CAIKGDSGANVLTF. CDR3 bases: TGTGCCATCAAGGGTGACTCTGGGGCCAACGTCCTGACTTTC.

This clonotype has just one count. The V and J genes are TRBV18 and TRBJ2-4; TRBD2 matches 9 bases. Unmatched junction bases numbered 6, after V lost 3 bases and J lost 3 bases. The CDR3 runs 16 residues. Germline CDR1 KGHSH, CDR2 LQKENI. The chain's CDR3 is CASSPVAGVGKNIQYF. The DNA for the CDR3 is TGTGCCAGCTCACCGGTAGCGGGAGTGGGCAAAAACATTCAGTACTTC.

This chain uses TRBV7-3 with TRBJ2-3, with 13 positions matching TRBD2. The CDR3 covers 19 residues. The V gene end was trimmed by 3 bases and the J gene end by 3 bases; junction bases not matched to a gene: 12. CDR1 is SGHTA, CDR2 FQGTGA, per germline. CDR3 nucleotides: TGTGCCAGCAGCTTGACTAGCGGGAGGACACCGGAAGGGACAGATACGCAGTATTTT. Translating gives CASSLTSGRTPEGTDTQYF.

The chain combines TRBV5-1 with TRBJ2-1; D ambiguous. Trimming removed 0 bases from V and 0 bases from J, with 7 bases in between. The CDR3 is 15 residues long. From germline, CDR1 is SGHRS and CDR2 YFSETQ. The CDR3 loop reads CASSLDQSSYNEQFF. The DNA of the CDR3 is TGCGCCAGCAGCTTGGACCAGAGCTCCTACAATGAGCAGTTCTTC.

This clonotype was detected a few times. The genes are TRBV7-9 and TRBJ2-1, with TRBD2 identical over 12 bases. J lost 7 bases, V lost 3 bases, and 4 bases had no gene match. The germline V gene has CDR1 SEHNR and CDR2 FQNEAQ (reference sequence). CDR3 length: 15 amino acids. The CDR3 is CASSLTSGSGNEQFF. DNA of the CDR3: TGTGCCAGCAGCTTGACTAGCGGGAGCGGTAATGAGCAGTTCTTC.

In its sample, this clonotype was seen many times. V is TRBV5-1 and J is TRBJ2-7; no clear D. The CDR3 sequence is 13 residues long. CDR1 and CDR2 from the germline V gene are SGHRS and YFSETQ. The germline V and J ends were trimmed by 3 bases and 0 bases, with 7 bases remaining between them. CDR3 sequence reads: CASSYGISYEQYF. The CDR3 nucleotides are TGCGCCAGCAGCTATGGGATCTCCTACGAGCAGTACTTC. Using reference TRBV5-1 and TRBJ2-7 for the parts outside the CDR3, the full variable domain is KAGVTQTPRYLIKTRGQQVTLSCSPISGHRSVSWYQQTPGQGLQFLFEYFSETQRNKGNFPGRFSGRQFSNSRSEMNVSTLELGDSALYLCASSYGISYEQYFGPGTRLTVT.

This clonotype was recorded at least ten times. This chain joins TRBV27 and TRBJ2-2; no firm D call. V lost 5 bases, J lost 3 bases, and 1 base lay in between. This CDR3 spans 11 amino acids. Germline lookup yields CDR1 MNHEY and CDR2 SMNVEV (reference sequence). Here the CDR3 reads CASSDTGELFF. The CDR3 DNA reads TGTGCCAGCAGTGACACCGGGGAGCTGTTTTTT.

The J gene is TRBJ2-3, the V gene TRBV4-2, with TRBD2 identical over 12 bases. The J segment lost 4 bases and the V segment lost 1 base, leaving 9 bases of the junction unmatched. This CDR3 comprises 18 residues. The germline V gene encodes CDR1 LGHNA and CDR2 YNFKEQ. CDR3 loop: CASSQGGLAGMGADTQYF. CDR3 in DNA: TGTGCCAGCAGCCAAGGCGGACTAGCGGGGATGGGGGCAGATACGCAGTATTTT.

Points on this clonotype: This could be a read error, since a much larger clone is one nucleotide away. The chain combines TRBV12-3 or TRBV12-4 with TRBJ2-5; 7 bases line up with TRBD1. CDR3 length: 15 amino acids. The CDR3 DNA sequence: TGTGCCAGCAGTTTCCACCGAAACAGGGGTGAGACCGAGTACTTC. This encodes CASSFHRNRGETEYF.

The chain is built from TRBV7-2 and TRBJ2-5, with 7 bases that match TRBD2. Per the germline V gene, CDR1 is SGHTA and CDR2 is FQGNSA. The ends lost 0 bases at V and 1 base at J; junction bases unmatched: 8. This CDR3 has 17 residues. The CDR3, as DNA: TGTGCCAGCAGCTTAGCCCTAAGGGGAGGGAGCCAAGAGACCCAGTACTTC. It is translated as CASSLALRGGSQETQYF.

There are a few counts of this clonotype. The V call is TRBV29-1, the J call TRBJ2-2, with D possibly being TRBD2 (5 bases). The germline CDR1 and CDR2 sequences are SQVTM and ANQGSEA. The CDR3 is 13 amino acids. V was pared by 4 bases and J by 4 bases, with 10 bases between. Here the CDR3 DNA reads TGCAGCGTTGGATGGAGCGGCACCGGGGAGCTGTTTTTT. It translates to CSVGWSGTGELFF.

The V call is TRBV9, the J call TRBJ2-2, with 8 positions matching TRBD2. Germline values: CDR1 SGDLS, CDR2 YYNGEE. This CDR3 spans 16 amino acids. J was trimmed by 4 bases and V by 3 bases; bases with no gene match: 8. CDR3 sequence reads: CASSAVSSGLTGELFF. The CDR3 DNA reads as TGTGCCAGCAGCGCCGTATCTAGCGGGCTCACCGGGGAGCTGTTTTTT.

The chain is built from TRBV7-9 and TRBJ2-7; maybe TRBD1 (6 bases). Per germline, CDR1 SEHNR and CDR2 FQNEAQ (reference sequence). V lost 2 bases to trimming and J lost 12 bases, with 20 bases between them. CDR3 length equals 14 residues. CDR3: CASSLPRSGDLRYF. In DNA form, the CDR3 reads TGTGCCAGCAGCTTACCCCGCTCAGGGGATCTACGGTACTTC.

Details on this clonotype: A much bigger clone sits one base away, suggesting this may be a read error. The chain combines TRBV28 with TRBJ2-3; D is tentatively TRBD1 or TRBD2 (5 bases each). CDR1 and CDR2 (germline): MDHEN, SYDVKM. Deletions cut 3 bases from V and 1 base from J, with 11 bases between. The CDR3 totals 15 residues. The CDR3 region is CASSFRDPRTDTQYF. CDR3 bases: TGTGCCAGCAGTTTCCGGGACCCCCGCACAGATACGCAGTATTTT.

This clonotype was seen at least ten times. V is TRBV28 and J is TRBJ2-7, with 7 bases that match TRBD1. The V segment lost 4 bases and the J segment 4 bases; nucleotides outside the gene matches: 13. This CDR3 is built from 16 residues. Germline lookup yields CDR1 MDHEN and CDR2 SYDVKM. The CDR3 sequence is CASSWELERQGYEQYF. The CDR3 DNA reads TGTGCCAGCAGTTGGGAACTTGAGAGACAGGGTTACGAGCAGTACTTC.

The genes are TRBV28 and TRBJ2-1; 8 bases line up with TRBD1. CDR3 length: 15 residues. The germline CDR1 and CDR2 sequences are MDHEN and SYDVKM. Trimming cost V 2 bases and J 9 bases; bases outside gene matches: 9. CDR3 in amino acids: CASSLRGQGAGEQFF. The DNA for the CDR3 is TGTGCCAGCAGTTTACGCGGTCAGGGGGCGGGTGAGCAGTTCTTC. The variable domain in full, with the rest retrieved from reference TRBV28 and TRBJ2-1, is DVKVTQSSRYLVKRTGEKVFLECVQDMDHENMFWYRQDPGLGLRLIYFSYDVKMKEKGDIPEGYSVSREKKERFSLILESASTNQTSMYLCASSLRGQGAGEQFFGPGTRLTVL.

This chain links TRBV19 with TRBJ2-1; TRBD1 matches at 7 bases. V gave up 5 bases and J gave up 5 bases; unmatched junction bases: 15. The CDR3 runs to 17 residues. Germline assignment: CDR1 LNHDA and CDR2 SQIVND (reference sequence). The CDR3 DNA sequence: TGTGCCAGTAGTGGAAACCCTACAGGGGAGTCTAACAATGAGCAGTTCTTC. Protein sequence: CASSGNPTGESNNEQFF.

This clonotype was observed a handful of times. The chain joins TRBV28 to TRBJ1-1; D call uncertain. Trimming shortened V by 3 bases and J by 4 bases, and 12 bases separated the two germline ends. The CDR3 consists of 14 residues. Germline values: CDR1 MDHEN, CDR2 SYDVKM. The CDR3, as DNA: TGTGCCAGCAGTTTGGCGCTCCAAGTCACTGAAGCTTTCTTT. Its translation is CASSLALQVTEAFF.